One sample yielded the 8 T cell receptor beta chains listed below, sequenced in a study of blood T cells in healthy people across ages. A second PCR, run for about 7 to 11 cycles, used a sample-barcoded 5' primer plus a J-beta primer mix. MiXCR, run by TCRdb on the 5' RACE reads, gives a single entry per CDR3 protein. The sample contains fewer than 2 million distinct CDR3 sequences, around 42% of which appear only once. Specimen: blood. Every receptor here comes from a human donor in good health.

The chain recombines TRBV5-1 with TRBJ2-5; D ambiguous. From germline, CDR1 is SGHRS and CDR2 YFSETQ. V was clipped by 3 bases and J by 5 bases, with 14 bases between them. This CDR3 is 14 amino acids long. The CDR3 nucleotides are TGCGCCAGCAGCTCCCCCGGAAGGGTCGAGACCCAGTACTTC. Translation: CASSSPGRVETQYF. The full variable domain, rest sourced from reference TRBV5-1 and TRBJ2-5, is KAGVTQTPRYLIKTRGQQVTLSCSPISGHRSVSWYQQTPGQGLQFLFEYFSETQRNKGNFPGRFSGRQFSNSRSEMNVSTLELGDSALYLCASSSPGRVETQYFGPGTRLLVL.

The J gene is TRBJ1-4, the V gene TRBV7-8; D possibly corresponds to TRBD1 (6 bases). V lost 5 bases to trimming and J lost 3 bases, with 16 bases between them. The CDR3 length is 16 residues. Germline V lookup: CDR1 SGHVS, CDR2 FQNEAQ. For the CDR3, the DNA is TGTGCCAGCAGCCCTGCTGGACAGCAAGCTAATGAAAAACTGTTTTTT. As protein: CASSPAGQQANEKLFF.

This sequence joins TRBV15 and TRBJ2-2; no definite D call. V was cut by 1 base and J by 1 base, with 4 bases left in between. CDR3 length equals 14 residues. CDR1 is LNHNV and CDR2 is YYDKDF in the germline V gene (reference sequence). CDR3 protein: CATSRGGNTGELFF. DNA for the CDR3: TGTGCCACCAGCAGAGGCGGGAACACCGGGGAGCTGTTTTTT.

This clonotype was seen a few times. The chain carries TRBV24-1 and TRBJ2-3, with D possibly matching TRBD2 (5 bases). The CDR3 has 17 amino acids. Germline V lookup: CDR1 KGHDR, CDR2 SFDVKD. The V gene lost 3 bases and the J gene lost 0 bases, with 15 bases spanning the gap. CDR3 loop: CATSDRGPDFSTDTQYF. The CDR3 DNA reads TGTGCCACCAGTGATCGGGGTCCGGATTTTAGCACAGATACGCAGTATTTT.

In its sample, this clonotype was seen a few times. The chain uses TRBV12-3 or TRBV12-4 and TRBJ2-1; possible D gene TRBD2, 5 bases. The CDR3 loop spans 15 amino acids. V lost 7 bases and J 3 bases, leaving 16 bases between the germline ends. CDR3 loop: CASNAGFSIYNEQFF. CDR3 DNA: TGTGCCAGCAATGCGGGTTTTTCGATCTACAATGAGCAGTTCTTC.

In the case of this clonotype: At one of its ends the junction is not consistent with the germline gene, which may arise from a read error. This chain uses TRBV7-8 with TRBJ2-2, with 8 bases lining up with TRBD2. Germline-derived CDR1 and CDR2 are SGHVS and FQNEAQ. The CDR3 loop spans 16 amino acids. The CDR3 sequence: CGWVGVAGTNAGELFF. Here the CDR3 DNA reads TGTGGATGGGTTGGGGTAGCGGGGACGAACGCCGGGGAGCTGTTTTTT.

About this clonotype: No conserved phenylalanine or tryptophan ends this CDR3, so it is likely a read error. Because the CDR3's place on the DNA is in doubt, the DNA is left out and the CDR3 is given as listed by TCRdb. CDR3 loop: CASSRAQLPNEQFV. V gene TRBV21-1 combines with J gene TRBJ2-1; the tabulated D call, TRBD2, remains unverified against the DNA. TRBV21-1 is a listed pseudogene. The CDR3 sequence runs 14 residues, both termini included.

The chain employs TRBV7-9 and TRBJ1-2; D uncertain. CDR1 SEHNR and CDR2 FQNEAQ come from the germline V gene (reference sequence). Trimming shortened V by 0 bases and J by 0 bases, and 5 bases separated the two germline ends. This CDR3 comprises 14 residues. The CDR3 nucleotides are TGTGCCAGCAGCTTAGCTAGCCCTAACTATGGCTACACCTTC. This encodes CASSLASPNYGYTF.